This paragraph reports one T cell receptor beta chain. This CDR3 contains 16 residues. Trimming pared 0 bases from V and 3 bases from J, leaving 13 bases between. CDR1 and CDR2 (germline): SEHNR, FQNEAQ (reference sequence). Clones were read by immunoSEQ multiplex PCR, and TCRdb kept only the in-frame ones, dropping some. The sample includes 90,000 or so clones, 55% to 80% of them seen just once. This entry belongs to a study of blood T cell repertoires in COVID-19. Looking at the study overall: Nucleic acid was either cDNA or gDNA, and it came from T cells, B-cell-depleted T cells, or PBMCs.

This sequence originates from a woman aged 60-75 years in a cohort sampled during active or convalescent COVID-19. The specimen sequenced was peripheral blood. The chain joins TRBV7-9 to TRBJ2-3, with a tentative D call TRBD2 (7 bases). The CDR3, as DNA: TGTGCCAGCAGCTTAGCGCTCGGGGGGCGGACAGATACGCAGTATTTT. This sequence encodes CASSLALGGRTDTQYF.